These 27 T cell receptor beta chains originate from one sample sequenced in a study of blood T cell repertoires in COVID-19. The data were produced by immunoSEQ multiplex PCR, yet TCRdb's version contains in-frame clones alone and is incomplete. The sample includes around 260,000 clones, just over 90% of them seen just once. Sample: peripheral blood. These receptors were collected from a woman aged 30 to 39 with COVID-19, enrolled during active disease.

The chain carries TRBV30 and TRBJ1-2; D not certain. CDR1 and CDR2 from the germline V gene are GTSNPN and SVGIG (reference sequence). V shed 6 bases and J shed 4 bases, with 12 bases lying between them. The CDR3 loop spans 12 amino acids. CDR3: CACLSLVYGYTF. As DNA, the CDR3 is TGTGCCTGCCTATCACTAGTCTATGGCTACACCTTC.

The genes are TRBV6-5 and TRBJ2-1; the D gene is possibly TRBD1 (6 bases). V lost 9 bases to trimming and J lost 0 bases, with 15 bases between them. The CDR3 is 15 residues long. Germline lookup yields CDR1 MNHEY and CDR2 SVGAGI. In DNA, the CDR3 is TGTGCCAGGACAGGTACCCCGAGCTCCTACAATGAGCAGTTCTTC. Its protein is CARTGTPSSYNEQFF.

The V gene is TRBV7-2, the J gene TRBJ2-5, with TRBD1 identical over 8 bases. Germline V gene lookup returns CDR1 SGHTA and CDR2 FQGNSA. Unmatched junction bases numbered 7, after V lost 5 bases and J lost 5 bases. The CDR3 is made up of 14 amino acids. The CDR3: CASSGQGAVETQYF. For the CDR3, the DNA is TGTGCCAGCAGCGGTCAGGGGGCAGTGGAGACCCAGTACTTC.

The chain uses TRBV3-1 (or the pseudogene TRBV3-2) and TRBJ1-3; unclear D gene. This CDR3 comprises 16 residues. V shed 1 base and J shed 1 base, with 11 bases lying between them. Germline V gene lookup returns CDR1 LGHDT and CDR2 YNNKEL (reference sequence). The CDR3 is CASSQAERRSGNTIYF. The CDR3 DNA reads as TGTGCCAGCAGCCAAGCCGAGAGGCGTTCTGGAAACACCATATATTTT.

The chain couples TRBV6-5 to TRBJ1-1, with D unclear. The CDR3 sequence is 15 residues long. Germline assignment: CDR1 MNHEY and CDR2 SVGAGI. Trimming pared 6 bases from V and 7 bases from J, leaving 21 bases between. Written as DNA, the CDR3 is TGTGCCAGCAGCTTCGTGAGGGTAGCGGGCATTGAAGCTTTCTTT. It is translated as CASSFVRVAGIEAFF.

In its sample, this clone was seen once. The V call is TRBV7-2, the J call TRBJ2-2, with 9 bases aligning to TRBD2. Unmatched junction bases numbered 0, after V lost 1 base and J lost 6 bases. Per the germline V gene, CDR1 is SGHTA and CDR2 is FQGNSA. The CDR3 spans 14 residues. The CDR3 region is CASSLGTSAGELFF. The CDR3 nucleotides are TGTGCCAGCAGCTTAGGGACTAGCGCCGGGGAGCTGTTTTTT.

The chain has TRBV6-2 or TRBV6-3 and TRBJ2-4, with 7 bases matching TRBD2. The germline gives CDR1 MNHEY, CDR2 SVGEGT. The CDR3 length is 15 residues. The V segment lost 0 bases and the J segment 7 bases; nucleotides outside the gene matches: 6. CDR3 bases: TGTGCCAGCAGTTACTCGAGGACTAGTTTTAACATTCAGTACTTC. Residues: CASSYSRTSFNIQYF.

In DNA, the CDR3 is TGTGCCAGCTGCCAGACAGGGTCGTTCAATGAGCAGTTCTTC. This translates into CASCQTGSFNEQFF. J is TRBJ2-1 and V is TRBV7-2, with 7 bases matching TRBD1. J lost 6 bases, V lost 8 bases, and 10 bases had no gene match. The germline CDR1 and CDR2 sequences are SGHTA and FQGNSA. This CDR3 contains 14 residues. The full variable domain, completed using reference TRBV7-2 and TRBJ2-1, is GAGVSQSPSNKVTEKGKDVELRCDPISGHTALYWYRQSLGQGLEFLIYFQGNSAPDKSGLPSDRFSAERTGGSVSTLTIQRTQQEDSAVYLCASCQTGSFNEQFFGPGTRLTVL.

The chain links TRBV10-1 to TRBJ1-2; no clear D. Germline CDR1 is WNHNN and CDR2 is SYGVQD (reference sequence). The CDR3 has 13 residues. Trimming pared 3 bases from V and 2 bases from J, leaving 7 bases between. This chain's CDR3 is CASSEDLNYGYTF. The CDR3 nucleotides are TGCGCCAGCAGTGAAGACTTAAACTATGGCTACACCTTC.

The rearrangement joins TRBV3-1 (or the pseudogene TRBV3-2) to TRBJ1-2; 9 bases are shared with TRBD1. Germline V CDR1 and CDR2: LGHDT, YNNKEL (reference sequence). The CDR3 has 15 residues. V gave up 4 bases and J gave up 8 bases; unmatched junction bases: 11. CDR3 protein: CASSLTRQGVEGYTF. The DNA for the CDR3 is TGTGCCAGCAGCCTAACTCGACAGGGGGTAGAAGGCTACACCTTC.

CDR3 sequence reads: CASSKTGDRQPQHF. CDR3 in DNA: TGTGCCAGCAGTAAGACAGGGGATAGACAGCCCCAGCATTTT. This chain links TRBV27 with TRBJ1-5, with 8 bases fitting TRBD1. V was pared by 5 bases and J by 7 bases, with 7 bases of the junction left unmatched. The V gene's germline CDR1 is MNHEY and CDR2 SMNVEV (reference sequence). The CDR3 length is 14 residues.

This clone was detected only a few times. The rearrangement uses TRBV6-1 and TRBJ1-3; D possibly corresponds to TRBD1 (6 bases). This CDR3 spans 15 amino acids. The V gene lost 2 bases and the J gene lost 5 bases, with 13 bases spanning the gap. Per the germline V gene, CDR1 is MNHNS and CDR2 is SASEGT. CDR3 residues: CASSESRGNRNTIYF. The DNA of the CDR3 is TGTGCCAGCAGTGAAAGCAGGGGCAACCGAAACACCATATATTTT.

The chain combines TRBV9 with TRBJ2-1, with D unclear. This CDR3 region has 13 residues. Germline V gene sequence: CDR1 SGDLS, CDR2 YYNGEE. Trimming took 4 bases from V and 0 from J, leaving 5 bases between them. CDR3 region: CASSPSSYNEQFF. CDR3 in DNA: TGTGCCAGCAGCCCGAGCTCCTACAATGAGCAGTTCTTC.

This chain connects TRBV6-6 to TRBJ1-5; 7 bases line up with TRBD1. Germline CDR1 reads MNHNY; CDR2 reads SVGAGI (reference sequence). Trimming at V came to 3 bases and at J to 6 bases, leaving 5 bases not matched to a gene. This CDR3 has 14 amino acids. The CDR3 loop reads CASSYGGGGQPQHF. In DNA form, the CDR3 reads TGTGCCAGCAGTTATGGAGGGGGCGGTCAGCCCCAGCATTTT.

The chain is built from TRBV6-1 and TRBJ1-1; D uncertain. The CDR3 consists of 14 residues. CDR1 is MNHNS, CDR2 SASEGT, per germline. V gave up 1 base and J gave up 4 bases, with 10 bases separating them. The CDR3 DNA is TGTGCCAGCAGTGAAGTTAGGGAGACCACTGAAGCTTTCTTT. Translated: CASSEVRETTEAFF.

The chain couples TRBV5-8 to TRBJ2-5, with 12 bases matching TRBD2. The CDR3 sequence is 16 residues long. CDR1 is SGHTS, CDR2 YDEGEE, per germline. Germline trimming cut 4 bases from V and 1 base from J; bases unmatched to any gene: 5. The CDR3 spells CASSNGLAGPQETQYF. The CDR3 DNA follows: TGTGCCAGCAGCAATGGACTAGCGGGACCCCAAGAGACCCAGTACTTC. Together with reference TRBV5-8 and TRBJ2-5, the CDR3 gives the full variable domain: EAGVTQSPTHLIKTRGQQATLRCSPISGHTSVYWYQQALGLGLQFLLWYDEGEERNRGNFPPRFSGRQFPNYSSELNVNALELEDSALYLCASSNGLAGPQETQYFGPGTRLLVL.

This chain links TRBV10-1 with TRBJ2-1; D is ambiguous. Trimming stripped 4 bases from V and 9 bases from J, with 13 bases between. This CDR3 has 13 residues. Germline V gives CDR1 WNHNN, CDR2 SYGVQD (reference sequence). CDR3 sequence reads: CASSAEAIGEQFF. The CDR3 DNA follows: TGCGCCAGCAGTGCAGAGGCCATAGGTGAGCAGTTCTTC.

V is TRBV27 and J is TRBJ2-3; the D gene is possibly TRBD2 (5 bases). V was pared by 0 bases and J by 1 base, with 5 bases between. Germline CDR1 is MNHEY and CDR2 is SMNVEV (reference sequence). The CDR3 extends over 14 amino acids. The CDR3 loop is CASSLSGGTDTQYF. CDR3 bases: TGTGCCAGCAGTTTATCCGGGGGCACAGATACGCAGTATTTT.

The rearrangement links TRBV7-9 to TRBJ2-1; TRBD2 aligns across 16 bases. J lost 8 bases, V lost 0 bases, and 4 bases had no gene match. The germline CDR1 and CDR2 sequences are SEHNR and FQNEAQ (reference sequence). This CDR3 has 17 amino acids. This CDR3 reads CASSLASGTSGRDEQFF. CDR3 coding DNA: TGTGCCAGCAGCTTAGCATCCGGGACTAGCGGGAGGGATGAGCAGTTCTTC.

The J gene is TRBJ1-1, the V gene TRBV29-1; 9 bases align to TRBD1. Trimming cost V 7 bases and J 0 bases; bases outside gene matches: 3. Per germline, CDR1 SQVTM and CDR2 ANQGSEA. The CDR3 is 13 amino acids. The CDR3 spells CSGGTGMNTEAFF. The CDR3 nucleotides read TGCAGCGGGGGGACAGGGATGAACACTGAAGCTTTCTTT.

This clone appeared a single time. The V and J genes are TRBV5-4 and TRBJ2-2, with 8 bases lining up with TRBD1. Losses at the gene ends were 4 bases for V and 7 bases for J; bases not matched to a gene: 9. Germline V gene sequence: CDR1 SGHNT, CDR2 YYREEE (reference sequence). The CDR3 consists of 15 residues. The CDR3 DNA is TGTGCCAGCAGCCCGTGGACAGGGAAGGTCGGGGAGCTGTTTTTT. Protein: CASSPWTGKVGELFF.

The rearrangement uses TRBV29-1 and TRBJ2-1; TRBD2 matches at 7 bases. The CDR3 extends over 14 amino acids. Trimming cost V 6 bases and J 4 bases; bases outside gene matches: 9. From germline, CDR1 is SQVTM and CDR2 ANQGSEA. The CDR3 region is CSVGAGVWYNEQFF. Written as DNA, the CDR3 is TGCAGCGTCGGCGCGGGGGTTTGGTACAATGAGCAGTTCTTC.

V usage is TRBV5-1 and J usage is TRBJ1-4, with D possibly matching TRBD1 (5 bases). From germline, CDR1 is SGHRS and CDR2 YFSETQ. This CDR3 region has 15 residues. The germline V and J ends were trimmed by 0 bases and 3 bases, with 9 bases remaining between them. The DNA of the CDR3 is TGCGCCAGCAGCTTGGACAGGAGCCCTAATGAAAAACTGTTTTTT. Translated: CASSLDRSPNEKLFF. Combining the CDR3 with reference TRBV5-1 and TRBJ1-4 gives the whole variable domain KAGVTQTPRYLIKTRGQQVTLSCSPISGHRSVSWYQQTPGQGLQFLFEYFSETQRNKGNFPGRFSGRQFSNSRSEMNVSTLELGDSALYLCASSLDRSPNEKLFFGSGTQLSVL.

The chain carries TRBV6-6 and TRBJ1-2; TRBD1 might be the D (6 bases). From germline, CDR1 is MNHNY and CDR2 SVGAGI (reference sequence). Deletions cut 1 base from V and 7 bases from J, with 10 bases between. The CDR3 totals 13 residues. DNA for the CDR3: TGTGCCAGCAGTTACTTACAGGGTGGTGGCTACACCTTC. This translates into CASSYLQGGGYTF.

The sample holds one count of this clone. The CDR3 nucleotides are TGTGCCAGCAGCCAAGACAGGGTAGGGGAAAAACTGTTTTTT. Its translation: CASSQDRVGEKLFF. The chain is built from TRBV4-2 and TRBJ1-4; tentative D call: TRBD1 (5 bases). The CDR3 sequence is 14 residues long. With 0 bases removed from V and 8 bases from J, the gap between germline ends came to 10 bases. CDR1 and CDR2 from the germline V gene are LGHNA and YNFKEQ.

This clone appeared a few times. The chain links TRBV19 to TRBJ2-6, with D possibly being TRBD1 (6 bases). The CDR3 runs 15 residues. Trimming removed 6 bases at V and 4 bases at J, with 13 bases between. Germline assignment: CDR1 LNHDA and CDR2 SQIVND (reference sequence). CDR3 nucleotide sequence: TGTGCCAGTAGGGATCCAGGGGCCGGGGCCAACGTCCTGACTTTC. This translates into CASRDPGAGANVLTF.

The V call is TRBV7-2, the J call TRBJ2-5; TRBD2 matches at 8 bases. Trimming removed 5 bases from V and 1 base from J; junction bases left unmatched: 6. Germline V CDR1 and CDR2: SGHTA, FQGNSA. The CDR3 loop spans 15 amino acids. The CDR3 spells CASSPRAGAQETQYF. CDR3 DNA sequence: TGTGCCAGCAGCCCTCGAGCGGGAGCCCAAGAGACCCAGTACTTC.